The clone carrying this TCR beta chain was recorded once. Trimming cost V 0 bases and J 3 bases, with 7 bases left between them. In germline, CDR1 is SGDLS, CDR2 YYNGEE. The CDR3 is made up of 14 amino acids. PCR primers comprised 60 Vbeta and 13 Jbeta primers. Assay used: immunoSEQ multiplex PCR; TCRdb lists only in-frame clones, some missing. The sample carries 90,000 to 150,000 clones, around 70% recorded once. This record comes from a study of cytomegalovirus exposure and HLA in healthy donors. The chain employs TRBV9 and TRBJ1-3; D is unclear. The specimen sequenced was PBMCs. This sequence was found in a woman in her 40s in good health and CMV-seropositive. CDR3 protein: CASSVGQVGNTIYF. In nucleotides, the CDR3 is TGTGCCAGCAGCGTAGGTCAGGTTGGAAACACCATATATTTT. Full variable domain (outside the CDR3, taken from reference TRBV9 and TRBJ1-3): DSGVTQTPKHLITATGQRVTLRCSPRSGDLSVYWYQQSLDQGLQFLIQYYNGEERAKGNILERFSAQQFPDLHSELNLSSLELGDSALYFCASSVGQVGNTIYFGEGSWLTVV.